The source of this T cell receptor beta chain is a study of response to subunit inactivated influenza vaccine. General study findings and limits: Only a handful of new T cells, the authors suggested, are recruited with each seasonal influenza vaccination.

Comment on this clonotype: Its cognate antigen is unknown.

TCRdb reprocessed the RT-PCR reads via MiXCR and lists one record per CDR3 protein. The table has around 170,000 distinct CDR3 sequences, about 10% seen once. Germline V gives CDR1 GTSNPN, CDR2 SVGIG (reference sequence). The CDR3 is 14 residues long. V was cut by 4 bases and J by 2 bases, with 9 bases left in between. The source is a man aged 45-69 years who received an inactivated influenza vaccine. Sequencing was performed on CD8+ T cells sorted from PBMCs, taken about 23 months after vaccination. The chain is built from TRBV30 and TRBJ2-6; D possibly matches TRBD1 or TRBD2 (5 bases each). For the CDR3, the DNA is TGTGCCTGGAACTTGGGGGCTGGGGCCAACGTCCTGACTTTC. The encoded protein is CAWNLGAGANVLTF.